This T cell receptor (beta chain) is drawn from a study of T cell repertoires in cytomegalovirus infection. Whole-study context: CMV epitopes that were recently identified and HLA-C-restricted were used alongside well-studied HLA-B-restricted ones. Study-wide results and caveats: The study identified carriers of CMV plus the relevant HLA from cumulative public TCR beta family frequency.

One entry per CDR3 protein results from TCRdb running MiXCR on the reads. The table lists roughly 990,000 distinct CDR3 sequences, approximately 31% of them singletons, with roughly 13% in the top ten. The CDR3 runs to 14 residues. Germline-derived CDR1 and CDR2 are SGHVS and FQNEAQ. Trimming removed 5 bases at V and 7 bases at J, with 14 bases between. This clonotype came up many times. What it binds is unknown. The sequences come from cultured CD8+ T cells from PBMCs, collected from culture after CMV antigen stimulation. This TCR was sampled from a human donor in good health (CMV status not recorded). Some clones in this sample may be carry-over from other donors' samples. V usage is TRBV7-8 and J usage is TRBJ1-4; D gene ambiguous. CDR3 nucleotides: TGTGCCAGCAGCCTTCCACCGGGCGGTGAAAAACTGTTTTTT. This codes for CASSLPPGGEKLFF.